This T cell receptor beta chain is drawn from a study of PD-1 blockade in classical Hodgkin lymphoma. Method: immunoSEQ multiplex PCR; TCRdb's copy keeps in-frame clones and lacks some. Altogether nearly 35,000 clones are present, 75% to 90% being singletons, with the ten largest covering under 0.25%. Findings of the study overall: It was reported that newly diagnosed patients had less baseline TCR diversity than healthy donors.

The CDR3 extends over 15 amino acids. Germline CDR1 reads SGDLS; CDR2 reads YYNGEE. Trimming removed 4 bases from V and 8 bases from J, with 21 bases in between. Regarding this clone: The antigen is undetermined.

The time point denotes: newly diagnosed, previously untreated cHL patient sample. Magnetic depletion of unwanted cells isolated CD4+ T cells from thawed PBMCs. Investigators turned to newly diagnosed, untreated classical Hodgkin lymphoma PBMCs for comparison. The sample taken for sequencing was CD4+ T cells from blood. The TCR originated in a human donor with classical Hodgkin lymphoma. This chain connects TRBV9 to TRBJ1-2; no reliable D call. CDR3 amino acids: CASSPQTYPSEGYTF. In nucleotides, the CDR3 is TGTGCCAGCAGCCCTCAGACTTATCCAAGCGAGGGCTACACCTTC.